This TCR beta chain stems from a study of T-cell reconstitution after alpha-beta-depleted transplantation in children. This clonotype has just a few counts. What it binds is not known. General study results and limits: Several hundred expanded graft clones reportedly gave rise to the alpha-beta T cells present about two months after transplant. After one year, T-cell counts and TCRbeta diversity mostly came from new T cells.

Unique molecular identifiers were incorporated when the TCRbeta library was constructed. Each CDR3 protein is one row after TCRdb ran MiXCR on the PCR reads. The profile shows around 490,000 distinct CDR3 sequences, 9.5% to 12% of them singletons. CDR3 length: 12 amino acids. CDR1 is SEHNR and CDR2 is FQNEAQ in the germline V gene (reference sequence). Between the trimmed V and J ends, which lost 5 bases and 5 bases, there was a span of 10 bases. The starting material was PBMCs, mostly from graft donor cells, obtained 180 days after TCRalphabeta/CD19-depleted stem cell transplant. This TCR derives from a female patient aged 2 to 10 who had a stem cell transplant for aplastic anemia, so the T cells may come from the graft donor. The rearrangement uses TRBV7-9 and TRBJ2-7; D remains unclear. The CDR3 DNA reads as TGTGCCAGCAGCCCTGACCCTGACGAGCAGTACTTC. This gives the protein CASSPDPDEQYF.